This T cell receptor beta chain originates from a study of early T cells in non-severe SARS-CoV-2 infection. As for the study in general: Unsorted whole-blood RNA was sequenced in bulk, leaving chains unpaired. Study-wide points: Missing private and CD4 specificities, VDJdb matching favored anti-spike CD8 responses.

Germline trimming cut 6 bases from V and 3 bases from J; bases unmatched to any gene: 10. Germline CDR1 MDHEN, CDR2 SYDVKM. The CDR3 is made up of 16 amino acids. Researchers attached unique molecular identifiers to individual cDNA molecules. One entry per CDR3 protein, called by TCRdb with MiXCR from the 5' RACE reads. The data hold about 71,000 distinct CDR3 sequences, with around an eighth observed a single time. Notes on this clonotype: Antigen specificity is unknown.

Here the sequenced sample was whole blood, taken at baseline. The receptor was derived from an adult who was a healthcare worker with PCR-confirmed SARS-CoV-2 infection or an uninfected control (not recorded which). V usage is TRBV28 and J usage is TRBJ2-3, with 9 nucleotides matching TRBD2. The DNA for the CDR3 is TGTGCCAGCAGCACCCCAGGCGGGGGGGCTACAGATACGCAGTATTTT. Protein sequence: CASSTPGGGATDTQYF.